Listed below are T cell receptor beta chains from one sample, sequenced in a study of blood T cell repertoires in COVID-19. Data came from immunoSEQ multiplex PCR; TCRdb stores just in-frame clones and leaves some out. This sample has about 200,000 clones, with approximately 81% found just once. Material: peripheral blood. These receptors all stem from a human donor in a cohort sampled during active COVID-19. The CDR3 runs from the conserved cysteine through the conserved F or W. A D gene is named only where the DNA matches it firmly. Only some rows state a clone size, as once, few, many or a class for expanded clones.

size: NA
J: TRBJ1-1
V: TRBV6-5
length: 13
D: TRBD1
DNA: TGTGCCAGCAGAAACACAGGGGGAACTGAAGCTTTCTTT
CDR3: CASRNTGGTEAFF

size: NA
J: TRBJ2-7
V: TRBV11-2
length: 12
D: NA
DNA: TGTGCCAGCAGAAAGGACCGGGGTATACAGTACTTC
CDR3: CASRKDRGIQYF

size: NA
J: TRBJ1-3
V: TRBV7-9
length: 15
D: NA
DNA: TGTGCCAGCAGCTTTTCGGGGAATAGTGGAAACACCATATATTTT
CDR3: CASSFSGNSGNTIYF

size: NA
J: TRBJ2-5
V: TRBV9
length: 18
D: NA
DNA: TGTGCCAGCAGCGTCCGGGACATCCCGCTTGGAAAACAAGAGACCCAGTACTTC
CDR3: CASSVRDIPLGKQETQYF

size: NA
J: TRBJ1-2
V: TRBV4-1
length: 16
D: NA
DNA: TGCGCCAGCAGCCAACCTCCGGGACGGGGGGTCTATGGCTACACCTTC
CDR3: CASSQPPGRGVYGYTF

size: NA
J: TRBJ2-5
V: TRBV5-1
length: 14
D: NA
DNA: TGCGCCAGCAGCTTGGGGGGGCTTCGCGAGACCCAGTACTTC
CDR3: CASSLGGLRETQYF

size: NA
J: TRBJ2-5
V: TRBV6-1
length: 15
D: NA
DNA: TGTGCCAGCAGTGAAGCTCCAGGGTTGGGTGAGACCCAGTACTTC
CDR3: CASSEAPGLGETQYF

size: few
J: TRBJ1-6
V: TRBV10-3
length: 14
D: NA
DNA: TGTGCCATCAGTGAGACAGGGCAGAATTCACCCCTCCACTTT
CDR3: CAISETGQNSPLHF

size: NA
J: TRBJ2-1
V: TRBV18
length: 19
D: TRBD1
DNA: TGTGCCAGCTCACCACTAAGTACGTCGACAGGGGGCCCCTACAATGAGCAGTTCTTC
CDR3: CASSPLSTSTGGPYNEQFF

size: NA
J: TRBJ2-5
V: TRBV4-1
length: 17
D: TRBD2
DNA: TGCGCCAGCAGCCAAGTTCGAGGCACTAGCGGGGAAGAGACCCAGTACTTC
CDR3: CASSQVRGTSGEETQYF

size: NA
J: TRBJ1-1
V: TRBV2
length: 13
D: NA
DNA: TGTGCCAGCAGTGCTGAGGGCCCGTGGCAAGCTTTCTTT
CDR3: CASSAEGPWQAFF

size: NA
J: TRBJ1-5
V: TRBV7-2
length: 15
D: NA
DNA: TGTGCCAGCAGCTTAGTGCAGGGAGGGGGACAGCCCCAGCATTTT
CDR3: CASSLVQGGGQPQHF

size: NA
J: TRBJ1-2
V: TRBV11-2
length: 17
D: TRBD1
DNA: TGTGCCAGCAGCCCCAACACCTGGACAGGCTTGAGATATGGCTACACCTTC
CDR3: CASSPNTWTGLRYGYTF

size: few
J: TRBJ2-7
V: TRBV23-1
length: 16
D: TRBD1
DNA: TGCGCCAGCAGCCATAAGCTTGGGGACAGTAACTACGAGCAGTACTTC
CDR3: CASSHKLGDSNYEQYF

size: NA
J: TRBJ1-1
V: TRBV5-5
length: 13
D: TRBD1
DNA: TGTGCCAGCAGCTTGGTTGGACAGGGTGAAGCTTTCTTT
CDR3: CASSLVGQGEAFF

size: NA
J: TRBJ1-4
V: TRBV5-1
length: 16
D: TRBD1
DNA: TGCGCCAGCAGCTCCCACAAGGGGGCGGGTAATGAAAAACTGTTTTTT
CDR3: CASSSHKGAGNEKLFF

size: NA
J: TRBJ1-3
V: TRBV30
length: 16
D: TRBD1
DNA: TGTGCCTGGAGTGAAAGTTGGGGACAGGGTGGATACACCATATATTTT
CDR3: CAWSESWGQGGYTIYF

size: NA
J: TRBJ1-1
V: TRBV9
length: 16
D: NA
DNA: TGTGCCAGCAGCCGTAGAGGGGGACATGGGGATACTGAAGCTTTCTTT
CDR3: CASSRRGGHGDTEAFF

size: once
J: TRBJ2-7
V: TRBV18
length: 15
D: NA
DNA: TGTGCCAGCTCACCCGTAACAGGGAACTCCTACGAGCAGTACTTC
CDR3: CASSPVTGNSYEQYF

size: once
J: TRBJ1-5
V: TRBV6-6
length: 14
D: TRBD1
DNA: TGTGCCAGTGGGACAGCCGGGACGGATCAGCCCCAGCATTTT
CDR3: CASGTAGTDQPQHF

size: NA
J: TRBJ1-1
V: TRBV30
length: 15
D: NA
DNA: TGTGCCTGGAGTAATCTTCCAGGGGCGAACACTGAAGCTTTCTTT
CDR3: CAWSNLPGANTEAFF

size: NA
J: TRBJ1-5
V: TRBV28
length: 12
D: TRBD1
DNA: TGTGCCAGCAGTTTCACCGGGACAGGACTTGCATTT
CDR3: CASSFTGTGLAF

size: NA
J: TRBJ2-2
V: TRBV19
length: 13
D: NA
DNA: TGTGCCAGTAGTTCCCCGACAGGCGGGGAGCTGTTTTTT
CDR3: CASSSPTGGELFF

size: NA
J: TRBJ1-5
V: TRBV27
length: 18
D: TRBD1
DNA: TGTGCCAGCAGTTCCTGGACAGGGAAAGGATGGAACAATCAGCCCCAGCATTTT
CDR3: CASSSWTGKGWNNQPQHF

size: NA
J: TRBJ2-5
V: TRBV27
length: 15
D: TRBD2
DNA: TGTGCCTACCAAAGGGGACTAACGACCCATGAGACCCAGTACTTC
CDR3: CAYQRGLTTHETQYF

size: once
J: TRBJ2-3
V: TRBV19
length: 13
D: NA
DNA: TGTGCCAGTAACGGGGTTAAGGCGGGGAGTCAGTATTTT
CDR3: CASNGVKAGSQYF

size: medium-sized
J: TRBJ2-3
V: TRBV12-3/TRBV12-4
length: 12
D: NA
DNA: TGTGCCAGCAGTTTAAGGCGGTTGGCGCAGTATTTT
CDR3: CASSLRRLAQYF

size: NA
J: TRBJ2-1
V: TRBV28
length: 15
D: TRBD2
DNA: TGTGCCAGCAGTTTAGCACTAGCGGCCTACAATGAGCAGTTCTTC
CDR3: CASSLALAAYNEQFF

size: NA
J: TRBJ1-2
V: TRBV3-1/TRBV3-2
length: 14
D: TRBD1
DNA: TGTGCCAGCAGCCGTCCGGGACAGAACTATGGCTACACCTTC
CDR3: CASSRPGQNYGYTF

size: once
J: TRBJ1-2
V: TRBV24-1
length: 17
D: NA
DNA: TGTGCCACCAGTGACGCGAGGACAGCCGATTCTAACTATGGCTACACCTTC
CDR3: CATSDARTADSNYGYTF

size: NA
J: TRBJ2-5
V: TRBV7-9
length: 15
D: TRBD2
DNA: TGTGCCAGCAGCTTTCCGACTAGCGGGGAAGAGACCCAGTACTTC
CDR3: CASSFPTSGEETQYF

size: NA
J: TRBJ1-3
V: TRBV19
length: 16
D: NA
DNA: TGTGCCAGTAGTATAGACCGCGGCCAAAGGGGAAACACCATATATTTT
CDR3: CASSIDRGQRGNTIYF

size: NA
J: TRBJ2-2
V: TRBV28
length: 13
D: TRBD2
DNA: TGTGCCAGCAGGGCGGGAGGCACCGGGGAGCTGTTTTTT
CDR3: CASRAGGTGELFF

size: few
J: TRBJ1-4
V: TRBV5-5
length: 15
D: NA
DNA: TGTGCCAGCAGCTTGGTCATCGGGGGAGGGGAAAAACTGTTTTTT
CDR3: CASSLVIGGGEKLFF

size: many
J: TRBJ2-1
V: TRBV4-1
length: 20
D: TRBD2
DNA: TGCGCCAGCAGCCAAGAGGCTCAGGGTCGGCTAGCGGGGGCCTACAATGAGCAGTTCTTC
CDR3: CASSQEAQGRLAGAYNEQFF

size: NA
J: TRBJ2-5
V: TRBV21-1
length: 14
D: NA
DNA: TGTGCCAGCAGCAAAGGGACTAGGGAGGAGACCCAGTACTTC
CDR3: CASSKGTREETQYF

size: NA
J: TRBJ2-3
V: TRBV27
length: 16
D: NA
DNA: TGTGCCAGCAGTTTACGGTTAGCTCCACGCACAGATACGCAGTATTTT
CDR3: CASSLRLAPRTDTQYF

size: once
J: TRBJ1-1
V: TRBV5-5
length: 15
D: TRBD1
DNA: TGTGCCAGCAGCTTCTTGGACAGGGTGGCGTCTGAAGCTTTCTTT
CDR3: CASSFLDRVASEAFF

size: NA
J: TRBJ2-7
V: TRBV6-6
length: 15
D: NA
DNA: TGTGCCAGCAGTTACGGGCCTTTGGGAGATGACGAGCAGTACTTC
CDR3: CASSYGPLGDDEQYF

size: once
J: TRBJ1-5
V: TRBV7-8
length: 16
D: NA
DNA: TGTGCCAGCAGCTTCGGAGGCAGGGGCGTCAATCAGCCCCAGCATTTT
CDR3: CASSFGGRGVNQPQHF

size: few
J: TRBJ2-5
V: TRBV4-2
length: 17
D: TRBD2
DNA: TGTGCCAGCAGCCAAGATGCCACTAGCGGGGCACAAGAGACCCAGTACTTC
CDR3: CASSQDATSGAQETQYF

size: NA
J: TRBJ1-5
V: TRBV30
length: 14
D: NA
DNA: TGTGCCTGTTCTGGGGAAGGGAGAAATCAGCCCCAGCATTTT
CDR3: CACSGEGRNQPQHF

size: NA
J: TRBJ2-3
V: TRBV7-2
length: 15
D: TRBD1
DNA: TGTGCCAGCAGCCGGGGACAGGGAAAGGGAGATACGCAGTATTTT
CDR3: CASSRGQGKGDTQYF

size: NA
J: TRBJ1-6
V: TRBV6-5
length: 12
D: NA
DNA: TGTGCCAGCAGTTCCCGACACTCACCCCTCCACTTT
CDR3: CASSSRHSPLHF

size: NA
J: TRBJ1-4
V: TRBV30
length: 14
D: NA
DNA: TGTGCCTGGGCAACTAATGATTCGAATGAAAAACTGTTTTTT
CDR3: CAWATNDSNEKLFF

size: once
J: TRBJ1-5
V: TRBV19
length: 14
D: NA
DNA: TGTGCCAGTAGTGGCCCCGGGGGGCATCAGCCCCAGCATTTT
CDR3: CASSGPGGHQPQHF

size: NA
J: TRBJ1-1
V: TRBV5-1
length: 16
D: NA
DNA: TGCGCCAGCAGCTTGGAACAAGTCCTTGGGCCGGTTGAAGCTTTCTTT
CDR3: CASSLEQVLGPVEAFF

size: NA
J: TRBJ2-7
V: TRBV2
length: 10
D: NA
DNA: TGTGCCACCACGCAGGTCGAGCAGTACTTC
CDR3: CATTQVEQYF

size: NA
J: TRBJ2-2
V: TRBV7-2
length: 15
D: TRBD2
DNA: TGTGCCAGCACCCATAGCGGGGTAGGCACCGGGGAGCTGTTTTTT
CDR3: CASTHSGVGTGELFF

size: NA
J: TRBJ2-5
V: TRBV5-6
length: 15
D: NA
DNA: TGTGCCAGCAGCTGGGTCGGACAGCTCCAAGAGACCCAGTACTTC
CDR3: CASSWVGQLQETQYF

size: NA
J: TRBJ1-2
V: TRBV30
length: 14
D: NA
DNA: TGTGCCTGGAGTTTATATACAGGGAACTATGGCTACACCTTC
CDR3: CAWSLYTGNYGYTF

size: NA
J: TRBJ1-2
V: TRBV21-1
length: 17
D: NA
DNA: TGTGCCAGCGGCGGGACAGGAACGAAGGGAGTGAGCTATGGCTACACCTTC
CDR3: CASGGTGTKGVSYGYTF

size: NA
J: TRBJ2-1
V: TRBV28
length: 15
D: NA
DNA: TGTGCCAGCAGTTCTCCAGGGTGGGTCGCCTATGAGCAGTTCTTC
CDR3: CASSSPGWVAYEQFF

size: NA
J: TRBJ1-2
V: TRBV18
length: 14
D: NA
DNA: TGTGCCAGCTCACCACAGGAGTTAGGAGTAGGCTACACCTTC
CDR3: CASSPQELGVGYTF

size: NA
J: TRBJ2-3
V: TRBV19
length: 16
D: TRBD1
DNA: TGTGCCAGTAGTAGAGGGGGGACAGGGTTCCTTCATACGCAGTATTTT
CDR3: CASSRGGTGFLHTQYF

size: NA
J: TRBJ2-5
V: TRBV5-1
length: 15
D: TRBD2
DNA: TGCGCCAGCAGCTTAGCGGGGGGCTCCCAAGAGACCCAGTACTTC
CDR3: CASSLAGGSQETQYF

size: NA
J: TRBJ2-4
V: TRBV7-4
length: 17
D: NA
DNA: TGTGCCAGCAGCTTACCCAAGCGTTGGGACTCGCTGGACATTCAGTACTTC
CDR3: CASSLPKRWDSLDIQYF

size: NA
J: TRBJ1-2
V: TRBV6-5
length: 14
D: TRBD1
DNA: TGTGCCAGCAGTAGACAGGGGTCGGGCTATGGCTACACCTTC
CDR3: CASSRQGSGYGYTF

size: few
J: TRBJ1-5
V: TRBV19
length: 16
D: NA
DNA: TGTGCCAGTAGTATAGCAGCGGGGGCCCCTAATCATGCCCAGCATTTT
CDR3: CASSIAAGAPNHAQHF